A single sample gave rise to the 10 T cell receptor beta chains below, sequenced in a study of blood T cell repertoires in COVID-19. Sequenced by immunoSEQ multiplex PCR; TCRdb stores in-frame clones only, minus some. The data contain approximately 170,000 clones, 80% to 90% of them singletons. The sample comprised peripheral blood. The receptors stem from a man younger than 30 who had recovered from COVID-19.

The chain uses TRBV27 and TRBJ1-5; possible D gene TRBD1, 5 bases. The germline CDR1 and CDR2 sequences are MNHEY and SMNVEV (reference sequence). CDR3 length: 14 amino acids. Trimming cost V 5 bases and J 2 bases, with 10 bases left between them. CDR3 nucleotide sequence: TGTGCCAGCAGTCGCGGGGGGGGCAATCAGCCCCAGCATTTT. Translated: CASSRGGGNQPQHF.

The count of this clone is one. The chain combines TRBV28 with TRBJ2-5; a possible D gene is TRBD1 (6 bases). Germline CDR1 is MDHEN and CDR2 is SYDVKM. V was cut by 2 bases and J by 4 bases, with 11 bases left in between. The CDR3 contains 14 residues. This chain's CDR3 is CASSLDWGRETQYF. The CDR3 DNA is TGTGCCAGCAGTTTAGATTGGGGGCGAGAGACCCAGTACTTC. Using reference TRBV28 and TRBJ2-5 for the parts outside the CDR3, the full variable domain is DVKVTQSSRYLVKRTGEKVFLECVQDMDHENMFWYRQDPGLGLRLIYFSYDVKMKEKGDIPEGYSVSREKKERFSLILESASTNQTSMYLCASSLDWGRETQYFGPGTRLLVL.

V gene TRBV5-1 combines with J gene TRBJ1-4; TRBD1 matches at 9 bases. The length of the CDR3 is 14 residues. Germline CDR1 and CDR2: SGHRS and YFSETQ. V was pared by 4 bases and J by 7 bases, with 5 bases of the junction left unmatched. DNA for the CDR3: TGCGCCAGCAGCCCCGGGACAGGGTTTGAAAAACTGTTTTTT. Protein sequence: CASSPGTGFEKLFF.

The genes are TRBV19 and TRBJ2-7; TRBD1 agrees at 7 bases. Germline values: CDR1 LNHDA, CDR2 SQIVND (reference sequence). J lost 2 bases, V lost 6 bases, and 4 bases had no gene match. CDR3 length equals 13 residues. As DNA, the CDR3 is TGTGCCAGTAGATCCGGGACAGCCTACGAGCAGTACTTC. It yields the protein CASRSGTAYEQYF.

The CDR3 sequence: CASSPNRVPLEKLFF. As DNA, the CDR3 is TGCGCCAGCAGCCCAAACAGGGTACCACTTGAAAAACTGTTTTTT. The rearrangement uses TRBV5-1 and TRBJ1-4, with D possibly matching TRBD1 (6 bases). Trimming left V 4 bases short and J 7 bases short, with 17 bases between. The germline V gene has CDR1 SGHRS and CDR2 YFSETQ. The CDR3 runs to 15 residues.

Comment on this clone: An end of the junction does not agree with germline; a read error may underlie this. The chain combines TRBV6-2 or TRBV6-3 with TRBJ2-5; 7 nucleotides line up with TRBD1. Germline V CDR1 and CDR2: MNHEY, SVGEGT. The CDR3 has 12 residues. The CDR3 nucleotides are TGTGCCAGCAGTCAGGGACAGCCCTTTCAGAACTTC. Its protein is CASSQGQPFQNF.

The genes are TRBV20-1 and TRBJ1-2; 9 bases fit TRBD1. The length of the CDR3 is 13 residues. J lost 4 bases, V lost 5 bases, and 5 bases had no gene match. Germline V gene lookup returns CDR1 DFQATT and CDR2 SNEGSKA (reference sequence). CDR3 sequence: CSAGGQGIYGYTF. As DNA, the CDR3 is TGCAGTGCTGGTGGACAGGGGATCTATGGCTACACCTTC.

The CDR3 DNA reads as TGCGCCAGCAGCTTGCCAGGGGGATACAATGAGCAGTTCTTC. This translates into CASSLPGGYNEQFF. The rearrangement uses TRBV5-1 and TRBJ2-1; TRBD1 matches 7 bases. Germline trimming cut 1 base from V and 4 bases from J; bases unmatched to any gene: 2. Germline V CDR1 and CDR2: SGHRS, YFSETQ. The CDR3 sequence is 14 residues long.

CDR3 nucleotide sequence: TGTGCCAGCTCACCACGAGACAGACTTAGCACAGATACGCAGTATTTT. Translation: CASSPRDRLSTDTQYF. The J gene is TRBJ2-3, the V gene TRBV18; possibly TRBD1 for D (5 bases). The V end was cut by 1 base, the J end by 0 bases, with 11 bases between. Looked up from germline, CDR1 is KGHSH and CDR2 is LQKENI. The CDR3 runs 16 residues.

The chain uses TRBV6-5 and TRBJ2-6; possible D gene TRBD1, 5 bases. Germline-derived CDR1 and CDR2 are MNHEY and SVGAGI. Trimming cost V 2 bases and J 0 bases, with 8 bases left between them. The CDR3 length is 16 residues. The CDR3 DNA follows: TGTGCCAGCAGTTACGCCAGGGCCTCTGGGGCCAACGTCCTGACTTTC. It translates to CASSYARASGANVLTF.